A selection of T cell receptor beta chains follows, all from one sample in a study of blood T cells in healthy people across ages. Using its own MiXCR run on the 5' RACE reads, TCRdb lists one record per CDR3 protein. The table has 700,000 to 850,000 distinct CDR3 sequences, approximately 53% seen once. Sequencing input: blood. These receptor sequences come from a man older than 75 in good health. Each CDR3 is given without its conserved first and last residue.

J | V | CDR3
. | TRBV5-1 | ASSGQSSYNEQY
TRBJ2-5 | TRBV27 | ASSSPRLAGYQETQY
TRBJ2-5 | TRBV18 | ASSPWTGTEETQY
TRBJ2-2 | TRBV2 | ASSEARAHTGELF
TRBJ2-7 | TRBV5-4 | ASSPRDRALEQY
TRBJ1-2 | TRBV20-1 | SACRDRDRCYGYT
TRBJ2-1 | TRBV27 | ASSFGGPPYNEQF
TRBJ1-2 | TRBV4-2 | ASSQDEGTGGYGYT
TRBJ2-1 | TRBV6-6 | ASRKTASDEQF
TRBJ2-7 | TRBV20-1 | SALLAGGPYEQY
TRBJ2-3 | TRBV2 | ASNGAPLNTQY
TRBJ1-5 | TRBV4-2 | ASSQASWGLSNQPQH
TRBJ2-6 | TRBV18 | ASSQGHAGANVLT
TRBJ1-2 | TRBV29-1 | SVDVLNNYGYT
. | TRBV7-9 | ASSVSGRSSYEQY
TRBJ2-3 | TRBV10-3 | AISVGQYAY
TRBJ2-1 | TRBV7-3 | ASSLGNSAHEQF
TRBJ2-5 | TRBV24-1 | ATSDSAQSGRQETQY
TRBJ2-7 | TRBV28 | ASTGGSQY
TRBJ2-1 | TRBV24-1 | ATSDFGGSSYNEQF
TRBJ2-3 | TRBV9 | ASSSLPSGGDTQY
TRBJ1-4 | TRBV27 | ASSSRQGQDEKLF
TRBJ2-7 | TRBV6-5 | ASSYSGLAGAYEQY
TRBJ2-7 | TRBV18 | ASSPRGQGVGEQY
TRBJ2-5 | TRBV20-1 | SARAGGSSTQY
TRBJ2-7 | TRBV5-1 | ASSRIAGGSPYEQY
TRBJ2-7 | TRBV20-1 | SARDTRQGIYEQY
TRBJ2-1 | TRBV6-1 | ASSERGLAGEEQF
TRBJ1-6 | TRBV20-1 | SARLETGLSSPLH
TRBJ2-7 | TRBV20-1 | SARGGTSAYEQY
TRBJ2-1 | TRBV29-1 | SVTGLSAGEQF
TRBJ1-1 | TRBV7-3 | ASSAYWGTEAF
TRBJ1-6 | TRBV5-1 | ASSLGTGDSPLH
TRBJ2-4 | TRBV29-1 | SVEVYRGVLQY
TRBJ1-2 | TRBV20-1 | SARDRLDWGYT
TRBJ2-1 | TRBV7-6 | ASSGQELATEAYNEQF
TRBJ2-3 | TRBV24-1 | ATSDLGAGTTDTQY
TRBJ2-1 | TRBV7-2 | ASSPRRGSAYNEQF
TRBJ2-1 | TRBV2 | ASSEEWLRTGNEQF
TRBJ1-1 | TRBV29-1 | SVEDQYRAVEAF
TRBJ2-7 | TRBV10-3 | ATTTPAPGLEQY
TRBJ1-2 | TRBV29-1 | SVSYGYI
TRBJ2-7 | TRBV5-1 | ASSPLTAPQYEQY
TRBJ2-2 | TRBV5-1 | ASSSGLADITGELF
TRBJ2-5 | TRBV6-1 | ASSELAGTNAKQY
TRBJ2-3 | TRBV7-9 | ASSQTGPRDTQY
TRBJ1-1 | TRBV15 | ATSRERYEAF
TRBJ2-3 | TRBV4-3 | ASSQEKGGPMDTQY